Presented here are 15 T cell receptor beta chains from one specimen sequenced in a study of cytomegalovirus exposure and HLA in healthy donors listed by TCRdb under 2017. The library was made by the immunoSEQ multiplex PCR assay. For the multiplex PCR, a mixture combining 60 forward primers for TCR Vbeta segments and 13 reverse primers for TCR Jbeta segments was used. TCRdb stores this immuneACCESS table with in-frame sequences only. Part of the clones is absent; in the studies checked, under half of the shortfall reflects unresolved V genes, and no reason is known for the rest. This sample holds roughly 150,000 clones; roughly 74% were observed only once. The top ten clones comprise roughly 12% of the sample. What was sequenced was PBMCs. The receptors stem from a man between 18 and 35 years old in good health and CMV-seropositive.

The rearrangement uses TRBV20-1 and TRBJ2-5; 7 positions agree with TRBD2. The CDR3 is made up of 11 amino acids. Germline loops: CDR1 DFQATT, CDR2 SNEGSKA (reference sequence). The CDR3 DNA follows: TGCGGGGGGGGACCACGAGAGACCCAGTACTTC. The encoded protein is CGGGPRETQYF.

This clone came up a few times. This chain joins TRBV29-1 and TRBJ1-1; D might be TRBD1 (6 bases). V lost 3 bases and J 12 bases, leaving 14 bases between the germline ends. This CDR3 is built from 11 residues. The germline V gene has CDR1 SQVTM and CDR2 ANQGSEA. The CDR3 region has the DNA TGCAGCGTTGAGGTCTCGGGACAACCTTTCTTT. It yields the protein CSVEVSGQPFF.

The chain couples TRBV4-1 to TRBJ2-1; 10 bases are a match to TRBD2. The V and J ends lost 0 bases and 8 bases, in that order; junction bases with no gene match: 7. This CDR3 spans 16 amino acids. The germline V gene encodes CDR1 MGHRA and CDR2 YSYEKL. In DNA, the CDR3 is TGCGCCAGCAGCCAAGAGAAATTACTAGCGGGACATGAGCAGTTCTTC. It yields the protein CASSQEKLLAGHEQFF.

This chain uses TRBV28 with TRBJ2-7, with 10 bases that match TRBD2. CDR3 size: 15 residues. The V and J ends lost 8 bases and 2 bases, in that order; junction bases with no gene match: 9. Germline lookup yields CDR1 MDHEN and CDR2 SYDVKM. This CDR3 reads CASRPGTSETYEQYF. DNA of the CDR3: TGTGCCAGCCGCCCCGGGACTAGCGAAACCTACGAGCAGTACTTC. The full variable domain, with the rest looked up from reference TRBV28 and TRBJ2-7, is DVKVTQSSRYLVKRTGEKVFLECVQDMDHENMFWYRQDPGLGLRLIYFSYDVKMKEKGDIPEGYSVSREKKERFSLILESASTNQTSMYLCASRPGTSETYEQYFGPGTRLTVT.

The rearrangement uses TRBV2 and TRBJ1-1; D not certain. V lost 5 bases, J lost 7 bases, and 11 bases lay in between. This CDR3 is 12 amino acids long. Looked up from germline, CDR1 is SNHLY and CDR2 is FYNNEI. The CDR3, as DNA: TGTGCCAGCAGTCGCCCCCGGGGTGAAGCTTTCTTT. It specifies CASSRPRGEAFF.

The CDR3 reads CASSPSHGQLEQYF. The CDR3 region has the DNA TGTGCCAGCTCACCATCCCATGGGCAGCTCGAGCAGTACTTC. The J gene is TRBJ2-7, the V gene TRBV18; D is unresolved. The germline V gene has CDR1 KGHSH and CDR2 LQKENI. With 2 bases removed from V and 6 bases from J, the gap between germline ends came to 14 bases. This CDR3 contains 14 residues.

With respect to this clone: At the DNA level, this CDR3 is encoded by other sequences in the same sample as well. The V and J genes are TRBV27 and TRBJ2-5; D is possibly TRBD1 (6 bases). Germline loops: CDR1 MNHEY, CDR2 SMNVEV (reference sequence). V was trimmed by 0 bases and J by 5 bases, leaving 7 bases between them. The CDR3 is 13 amino acids. CDR3 sequence reads: CASSLSRGETQYF. For the CDR3, the DNA is TGTGCCAGCAGTTTATCGAGGGGGGAGACCCAGTACTTC.

This chain uses TRBV4-2 with TRBJ2-1; tentatively, D is TRBD2 (5 bases). The V gene's germline CDR1 is LGHNA and CDR2 YNFKEQ. The CDR3 loop spans 16 amino acids. Trimming removed 1 base from V and 5 bases from J, with 15 bases in between. DNA of the CDR3: TGTGCCAGCAGCCAAGTCGGTCAGAGGACTGACAATGAGCAGTTCTTC. This gives the protein CASSQVGQRTDNEQFF.

The V call is TRBV7-6, the J call TRBJ2-5; possibly TRBD1 for D (6 bases). Germline CDR1 reads SGHVS; CDR2 reads FNYEAQ. Trimming pared 5 bases from V and 5 bases from J, leaving 15 bases between. The length of the CDR3 is 14 residues. Here the CDR3 reads CASSRTGNGETQYF. For the CDR3, the DNA is TGTGCCAGCAGCCGCACAGGGAATGGGGAGACCCAGTACTTC.

The chain carries TRBV19 and TRBJ2-5; possible D gene TRBD2, 6 bases. Trimming removed 9 bases at V and 0 bases at J, with 11 bases between. The germline CDR1 and CDR2 sequences are LNHDA and SQIVND (reference sequence). The CDR3 covers 13 residues. CDR3 region: CASRDLYQETQYF. The CDR3 coding sequence is TGTGCCAGCCGGGACTTATACCAAGAGACCCAGTACTTC.

V and J are TRBV7-8 and TRBJ1-4, with 10 nucleotides matching TRBD1. Germline V lookup: CDR1 SGHVS, CDR2 FQNEAQ. J lost 7 bases, V lost 4 bases, and 12 bases had no gene match. The CDR3 loop spans 17 amino acids. CDR3 loop: CASSSQRGTGVGEKLFF. The CDR3, as DNA: TGTGCCAGCAGCTCTCAAAGAGGGACAGGGGTCGGTGAAAAACTGTTTTTT.

The rearrangement uses TRBV29-1 and TRBJ1-1, with 10 positions matching TRBD1. Per the germline V gene, CDR1 is SQVTM and CDR2 is ANQGSEA. V shed 4 bases and J 1 base; nucleotides not matched to a gene: 9. The CDR3 has 16 amino acids. The CDR3 region is CSVANRQGAWNTEAFF. The DNA for the CDR3 is TGCAGCGTTGCCAACAGACAGGGGGCTTGGAACACTGAAGCTTTCTTT.

This chain joins TRBV27 and TRBJ2-5; unclear D gene. The CDR3 has 13 amino acids. V was pared by 2 bases and J by 4 bases, with 8 bases between. Per the germline V gene, CDR1 is MNHEY and CDR2 is SMNVEV (reference sequence). CDR3 DNA sequence: TGTGCCAGCAGTTTAACGAGCCCAGAGACCCAGTACTTC. It is translated as CASSLTSPETQYF.

About this clone: This sample includes further DNA sequences coding for the same CDR3. The chain uses TRBV5-1 and TRBJ2-5, with 9 bases fitting TRBD1. This CDR3 contains 15 residues. The V segment lost 5 bases and the J segment 1 base; nucleotides outside the gene matches: 6. Germline V gene data show CDR1 as SGHRS and CDR2 as YFSETQ. The CDR3 spells CASSWGDRAQETQYF. CDR3 in DNA: TGCGCCAGCAGTTGGGGGGACAGGGCCCAAGAGACCCAGTACTTC.

This clone was detected only once. The chain recombines TRBV5-4 with TRBJ2-7; D call uncertain. CDR1 SGHNT and CDR2 YYREEE come from the germline V gene (reference sequence). The CDR3 covers 12 residues. Trimming shortened V by 0 bases and J by 3 bases, and 4 bases separated the two germline ends. DNA of the CDR3: TGTGCCAGCAGCTTGGCCAACTACGAGCAGTACTTC. It codes for CASSLANYEQYF.